One sample yielded the 18 T cell receptor beta chains listed below, sequenced in a study of T-cell memory formation after mild COVID-19. TCRdb reanalysed the 5' RACE reads using MiXCR and keeps one entry per CDR3 protein. In the table there are about half a million distinct CDR3 sequences, 15% to 20% of which are singletons. The source material was PBMCs or a T cell subset sorted from them (not recorded which). Source of these receptors: an adult woman who had mild COVID-19 (a few samples of this study predate the infection). Cell type and time point are not known.

The chain carries TRBV7-9 and TRBJ1-2; 7 bases align to TRBD1. V lost 5 bases to trimming and J lost 5 bases; unmatched junction nucleotides: 11. There are 15 residues in the CDR3. Germline V gives CDR1 SEHNR, CDR2 FQNEAQ (reference sequence). The CDR3 coding sequence is TGTGCCAGCAGCCAATTTACATCGACAGGGTATGGCTACACCTTC. Amino acids: CASSQFTSTGYGYTF.

This clonotype was seen more than once but under ten times. The chain recombines TRBV29-1 with TRBJ2-7; tentatively, D is TRBD1 or TRBD2 (5 bases each). V shed 3 bases and J shed 3 bases, with 12 bases lying between them. CDR1 SQVTM and CDR2 ANQGSEA come from the germline V gene. The CDR3 covers 13 residues. The CDR3 nucleotides read TGCAGCGTTGATGGGGACGGAGGCTACGAGCAGTACTTC. Amino acids: CSVDGDGGYEQYF.

Only a few counts were recorded for this clonotype. The chain is built from TRBV12-3 or TRBV12-4 and TRBJ2-1; the D is unclear. This CDR3 is 15 amino acids long. V was trimmed by 7 bases and J by 0 bases, leaving 13 bases between them. The CDR3 here is CASNSIKSSYNEQFF. The DNA for the CDR3 is TGTGCCAGCAATTCGATCAAGAGCTCCTACAATGAGCAGTTCTTC.

This clonotype was observed many times. The V and J genes are TRBV7-7 and TRBJ2-2, with a weak D call TRBD1 (6 bases). Trimming removed 7 bases from V and 3 bases from J, with 12 bases in between. Germline CDR1 reads SSHAT; CDR2 reads FNYEAQ (reference sequence). The CDR3 is made up of 14 amino acids. The DNA for the CDR3 is TGTGCCAGCACCAGGGGAAGGGACACCGGGGAGCTGTTTTTT. This codes for CASTRGRDTGELFF.

DNA for the CDR3: TGCGCCAGCAGCAATAAAGGAGGACAGGGTGCTGGGGCCAACGTCCTGACTTTC. Translated: CASSNKGGQGAGANVLTF. This chain joins TRBV4-1 and TRBJ2-6, with TRBD1 matching 8 bases. Germline CDR1 and CDR2: MGHRA and YSYEKL. The CDR3 has 18 residues. J lost 2 bases, V lost 5 bases, and 11 bases had no gene match.

This clonotype was recorded a few times. The V call is TRBV27, the J call TRBJ2-7, with 8 bases lining up with TRBD1. Germline V lookup: CDR1 MNHEY, CDR2 SMNVEV (reference sequence). V shed 10 bases and J 0 bases; nucleotides not matched to a gene: 5. The CDR3 totals 13 residues. This chain's CDR3 is CAIGQGPSYEQYF. CDR3 DNA sequence: TGTGCCATAGGACAGGGTCCCTCCTACGAGCAGTACTTC.

The J gene is TRBJ2-2, the V gene TRBV11-2; a possible D gene is TRBD2 (7 bases). Trimming removed 2 bases at V and 7 bases at J, with 17 bases between. Germline V CDR1 and CDR2: SGHAT, FQNNGV. The length of the CDR3 is 16 residues. Here the CDR3 DNA reads TGTGCCAGCAGCTTATTCCGGGGGGCTTCTAGCGGGGAGCTGTTTTTT. Amino acids: CASSLFRGASSGELFF.

V is TRBV7-2 and J is TRBJ2-3; TRBD2 matches at 12 bases. This CDR3 contains 15 residues. Per the germline V gene, CDR1 is SGHTA and CDR2 is FQGNSA. Trimming cost V 0 bases and J 8 bases; bases outside gene matches: 3. CDR3 bases: TGTGCCAGCAGCTTAGCCGCTAGCGGGGGGGTTACGCAGTATTTT. Translation: CASSLAASGGVTQYF.

The rearrangement uses TRBV2 and TRBJ1-1, with TRBD1 identical over 9 bases. J gave up 10 bases and V 7 bases, and 10 bases lay outside the gene matches. The CDR3 has 13 amino acids. The V gene's germline CDR1 is SNHLY and CDR2 FYNNEI. The CDR3 coding sequence is TGTGCCAGCATCTATGACAGGGGGTATGCAGCTTTCTTT. It is translated as CASIYDRGYAAFF.

This clonotype came up a few times. The V gene is TRBV19, the J gene TRBJ2-1; D call uncertain. Germline V gene lookup returns CDR1 LNHDA and CDR2 SQIVND (reference sequence). The CDR3 loop spans 14 amino acids. The ends were cut back, 10 bases at V and 6 bases at J, with 19 bases in the middle. CDR3 nucleotides: TGTGCCACCTCCCGAGAGACCTCGGGCAATGAGCAGTTCTTC. This encodes CATSRETSGNEQFF.

Many counts were recorded for this clonotype. The chain employs TRBV12-3 or TRBV12-4 and TRBJ2-1; 7 bases match TRBD2. Losses at the gene ends were 5 bases for V and 4 bases for J; bases not matched to a gene: 11. The CDR3 is made up of 16 amino acids. The CDR3 loop reads CASSPGLGGIYNEQFF. Written as DNA, the CDR3 is TGTGCCAGCAGTCCCGGACTAGGCGGAATTTACAATGAGCAGTTCTTC.

This clonotype was found a few times. V usage is TRBV11-3 and J usage is TRBJ2-1; no clear D gene. The CDR3 runs 13 residues. Germline CDR1 SGHNT, CDR2 YENEEA. With 4 bases removed from V and 7 bases from J, the gap between germline ends came to 11 bases. The CDR3 nucleotides read TGTGCCAGCAGCTCATTGGAGAAGAATGAGCAGTTCTTC. As protein: CASSSLEKNEQFF.

The chain joins TRBV6-6 to TRBJ2-3; D unresolved. With 0 bases removed from V and 4 bases from J, the gap between germline ends came to 11 bases. Per the germline V gene, CDR1 is MNHNY and CDR2 is SVGAGI (reference sequence). This CDR3 is 15 amino acids long. The CDR3 region is CASSYSGPISDTQYF. In DNA form, the CDR3 reads TGTGCCAGCAGTTACTCGGGCCCCATTTCAGATACGCAGTATTTT.

In this sample, this clonotype turned up once. The genes are TRBV5-1 and TRBJ1-4; possible D gene TRBD1, 5 bases. Germline V gene sequence: CDR1 SGHRS, CDR2 YFSETQ. V was cut by 0 bases and J by 8 bases, with 11 bases left in between. This CDR3 has 14 amino acids. This CDR3 reads CASSLVPGGEKLFF. The CDR3, as DNA: TGCGCCAGCAGCTTGGTACCCGGGGGGGAAAAACTGTTTTTT.

This clonotype was found a few times. The missing conserved phenylalanine or tryptophan at the end of this CDR3 makes a read error likely. The DNA is left out, because the CDR3 cannot be placed on it with certainty; the CDR3 is given as TCRdb lists it. The chain couples TRBV7-2 to TRBJ1-2. The CDR3 numbers 12 amino acids, ends counted. CDR1 and CDR2 (germline): SGHTA, FQGNSA. CDR3: CASSLAGLLGSI.

This clonotype was seen repeatedly, ten times or more. The DNA of the CDR3 is TGTGCCAGTATTCGAACAGATCAGCAACGGACCGGGGAGCTGTTTTTT. Translation gives CASIRTDQQRTGELFF. The V call is TRBV19, the J call TRBJ2-2; D ambiguous. This CDR3 contains 16 residues. The ends were cut back, 7 bases at V and 5 bases at J, with 20 bases in the middle. CDR1 and CDR2 (germline): LNHDA, SQIVND (reference sequence).

The sample holds a few counts of this clonotype. The rearrangement links TRBV12-3 or TRBV12-4 to TRBJ2-7, with 7 positions matching TRBD1. The CDR3 is 14 residues long. Trimming took 5 bases from V and 0 from J; bases not matched to a gene: 4. The CDR3 is CASSPDRDSYEQYF. CDR3 bases: TGTGCCAGCAGTCCAGACAGGGACTCCTACGAGCAGTACTTC.

The rearrangement joins TRBV7-2 to TRBJ2-7, with 7 bases aligning to TRBD2. This CDR3 has 13 residues. The junction had 6 bases not matched to a gene; V was cut back by 6 bases and J by 4 bases. Germline-derived CDR1 and CDR2 are SGHTA and FQGNSA. Here the CDR3 reads CASRRAGRYEQYF. As DNA, the CDR3 is TGTGCCAGCAGGCGAGCGGGACGGTACGAGCAGTACTTC.